This T cell receptor beta chain was obtained from a study of CD8 T cells in ankylosing spondylitis. Points from the study as a whole: Ankylosing spondylitis blood appeared to carry a characteristic TCR beta motif of roughly 8 highly homologous variants. Those disease-linked clones were CD8+; they were also relatively rare in peripheral blood. The authors reported significant enrichment of disease-linked clones in matched ankylosing spondylitis synovial fluid.

MiXCR was run by TCRdb on the 5' RACE reads, yielding one entry per CDR3 protein. The repertoire holds 30,000 to 40,000 distinct CDR3 sequences, with about 7.8% as singletons. Germline V gene lookup returns CDR1 MGHDK and CDR2 SYGVNS. CDR3 size: 15 residues. On this clonotype: Its target is not known. A junction boundary mismatches the germline segment, possibly from a read error.

The genes are TRBV25-1 and TRBJ2-3; tentative D call: TRBD2 (6 bases). This clonotype was sampled from a male donor with ankylosing spondylitis or in good health (not recorded which). Specimen: blood, either unsorted or a sorted T cell fraction (not recorded which). Here the CDR3 reads CASSDWGGSTGTQYF. In DNA form, the CDR3 reads TGTGCCAGCAGTGACTGGGGAGGCAGCACAGGTACGCAGTATTTT.